This T cell receptor beta chain stems from a study of spatial heterogeneity in lung cancer. Regarding the study as a whole: The appearance of ubiquitous expanded tumor TCRs in blood was greater at resection than follow-up.

Germline V CDR1 and CDR2: SGHTA, FQGNSA. The CDR3 totals 15 residues. V was clipped by 1 base and J by 0 bases, with 6 bases between them. Individually, TCR cDNA molecules were each labelled with a unique molecular identifier. TCRdb re-called the 5' RACE reads through MiXCR, storing one row per CDR3 protein. The table includes 28,000 or so distinct CDR3 sequences, 7.5% to 9.5% detected once. Sample time point: sample taken at primary tumor resection. Whole RNA from tumor, nontumor lung or frozen PBMC was sequenced unsorted. Samples were donated by 72 untreated early-stage non-small cell lung cancer patients. This clonotype occurred many times. Its target is unknown.

This receptor was taken from a female donor with early-stage non-small cell lung cancer. The sequenced sample was PBMCs, obtained at surgery. The chain links TRBV7-2 to TRBJ2-2; D is unresolved. The CDR3 reads CASSLVTANTGELFF. CDR3 sequence (DNA): TGTGCCAGCAGCTTAGTGACGGCGAACACCGGGGAGCTGTTTTTT.